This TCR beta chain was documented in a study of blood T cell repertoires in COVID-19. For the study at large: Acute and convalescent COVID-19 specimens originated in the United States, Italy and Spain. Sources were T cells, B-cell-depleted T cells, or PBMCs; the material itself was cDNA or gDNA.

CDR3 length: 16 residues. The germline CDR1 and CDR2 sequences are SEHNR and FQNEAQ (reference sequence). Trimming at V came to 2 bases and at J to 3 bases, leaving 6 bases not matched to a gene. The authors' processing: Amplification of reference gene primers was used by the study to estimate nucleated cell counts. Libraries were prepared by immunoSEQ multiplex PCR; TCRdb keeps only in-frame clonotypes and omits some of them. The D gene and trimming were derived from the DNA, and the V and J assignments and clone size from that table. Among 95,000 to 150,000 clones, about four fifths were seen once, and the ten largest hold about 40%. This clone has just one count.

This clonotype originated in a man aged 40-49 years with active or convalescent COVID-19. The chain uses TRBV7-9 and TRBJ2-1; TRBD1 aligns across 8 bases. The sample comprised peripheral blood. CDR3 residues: CASSLLRGLSYNEQFF. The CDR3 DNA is TGTGCCAGCAGCTTACTCAGGGGGCTCAGCTACAATGAGCAGTTCTTC.